Presented here are 5 T cell receptor beta chains from one specimen sequenced in a study of cytomegalovirus exposure and HLA in healthy donors listed by TCRdb under 2017. The library was generated by the immunoSEQ multiplex PCR assay. A mixture of 60 forward primers for TCR Vbeta segments and 13 reverse primers for TCR Jbeta segments was used in the multiplex PCR. TCRdb limited this immuneACCESS table to in-frame rearrangements with V and J called. A share of clones is missing; checked studies link under half to unresolved V genes, and the rest is unexplained. The sample table lists more than 150,000 clones, less than 80% of them with a count of one. The ten largest clones represent under 2% of the sample. The source material was PBMCs. These receptors all come from a man younger than 30 in good health and CMV-seronegative.

The J gene is TRBJ1-1, the V gene TRBV5-5, with 8 bases matching TRBD1. CDR1 SGHKS and CDR2 YYEKEE come from the germline V gene (reference sequence). Trimming removed 4 bases from V and 2 bases from J; junction bases left unmatched: 10. The CDR3 runs 16 residues. This CDR3 is CASSRTTGQGNTEAFF. The CDR3 nucleotides read TGTGCCAGCAGCCGGACCACCGGACAGGGAAACACTGAAGCTTTCTTT.

The chain combines TRBV5-1 with TRBJ1-6; 10 bases agree with TRBD1. The V gene's germline CDR1 is SGHRS and CDR2 YFSETQ. The CDR3 has 13 residues. With V trimmed by 2 bases and J by 13 bases, 3 bases remained unmatched. This CDR3 is CASSFGQGVPLHF. The CDR3 DNA reads TGCGCCAGCAGCTTTGGACAGGGGGTGCCCCTCCACTTT. Variable domain in full (rest from reference TRBV5-1 and TRBJ1-6): KAGVTQTPRYLIKTRGQQVTLSCSPISGHRSVSWYQQTPGQGLQFLFEYFSETQRNKGNFPGRFSGRQFSNSRSEMNVSTLELGDSALYLCASSFGQGVPLHFGNGTRLTVT.

The chain is built from TRBV28 and TRBJ1-1, with 11 bases fitting TRBD1. V was pared by 3 bases and J by 4 bases, with 1 base of the junction left unmatched. The germline gives CDR1 MDHEN, CDR2 SYDVKM. The CDR3 runs to 14 residues. Here the CDR3 reads CASSLGQGGTEAFF. The CDR3 bases are TGTGCCAGCAGTTTGGGACAGGGGGGCACTGAAGCTTTCTTT.

The sample holds one count of this clone. This chain uses TRBV5-1 with TRBJ1-1, with D possibly matching TRBD1 (5 bases). Germline V gives CDR1 SGHRS, CDR2 YFSETQ. Trimming removed 1 base from V and 4 bases from J, with 11 bases in between. CDR3 length equals 14 residues. The CDR3 reads CASSLSGGGTEAFF. For the CDR3, the DNA is TGCGCCAGCAGCTTGTCGGGGGGGGGCACTGAAGCTTTCTTT.

A note on this clone: The sample contains more than one DNA sequence encoding this CDR3. This chain links TRBV19 with TRBJ1-6; D gene uncertain. Germline V gene lookup returns CDR1 LNHDA and CDR2 SQIVND (reference sequence). CDR3 size: 13 residues. Trimming pared 3 bases from V and 8 bases from J, leaving 8 bases between. The CDR3 DNA reads as TGTGCCAGTAGTATGGATCGGGATTCACCCCTCCACTTT. Translation: CASSMDRDSPLHF.